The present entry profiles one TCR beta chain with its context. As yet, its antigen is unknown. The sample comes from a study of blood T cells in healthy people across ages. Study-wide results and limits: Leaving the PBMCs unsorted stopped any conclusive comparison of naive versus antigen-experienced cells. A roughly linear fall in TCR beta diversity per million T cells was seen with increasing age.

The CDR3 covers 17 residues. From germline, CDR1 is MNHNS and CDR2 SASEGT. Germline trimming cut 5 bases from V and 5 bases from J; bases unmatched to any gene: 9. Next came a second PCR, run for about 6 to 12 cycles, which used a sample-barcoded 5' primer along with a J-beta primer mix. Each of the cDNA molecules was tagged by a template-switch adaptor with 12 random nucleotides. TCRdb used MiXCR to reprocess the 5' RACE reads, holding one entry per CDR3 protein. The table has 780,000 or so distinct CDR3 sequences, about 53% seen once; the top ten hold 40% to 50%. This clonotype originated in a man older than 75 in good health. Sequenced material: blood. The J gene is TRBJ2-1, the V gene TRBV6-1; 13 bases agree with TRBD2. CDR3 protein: CASSRAGLAGVNNEQFF. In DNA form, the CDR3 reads TGTGCCAGCAGTCGCGCAGGACTAGCGGGAGTGAACAATGAGCAGTTCTTC.